Sequencing of this TCR beta chain was carried out in a study of multiple sclerosis patients with progressive multifocal leukoencephalopathy. Study outcomes and limitations: In most PML patients, TRB repertoires appeared less diverse by entropy.

Time point denoted: approximately twelve months of natalizumab therapy. To note about this clone: Its specificity is unknown.

Germline V gives CDR1 GTSNPN, CDR2 SVGIG (reference sequence). Unmatched junction bases numbered 2, after V lost 0 bases and J lost 5 bases. This CDR3 contains 14 residues. Libraries were prepared by immunoSEQ multiplex PCR; TCRdb keeps only in-frame clonotypes and omits some of them. Counted here are approximately 30,000 clones, almost 90% occurring once; the ten biggest clones make up 1.3%. V is TRBV30 and J is TRBJ2-1; 9 nucleotides match TRBD2. The source was PBMCs, collected from a patient treated with natalizumab. The clonotype originates from a human donor with multiple sclerosis. CDR3 sequence reads: CAWSVGLAHNEQFF. The CDR3 region has the DNA TGTGCCTGGAGTGTAGGACTAGCGCACAATGAGCAGTTCTTC.